The TCR beta chain described here comes from a study of cytomegalovirus exposure and HLA in healthy donors. The CDR3 spans 11 residues. V lost 7 bases and J lost 7, with 8 bases in between. Germline loops: CDR1 MDHEN, CDR2 SYDVKM. With regard to this clone: As yet, its antigen is unknown.

The donors were part of the validation cohort, which consisted of about 120 subjects and was separate from the first cohort of roughly 620 subjects. TCRdb's copy holds only in-frame clones and misses some; the assay was immunoSEQ multiplex PCR. The sample holds around 300,000 clones, about nine tenths seen once. Study conclusions and caveats: In the roughly 120 validation repertoires, a later analysis found that first-cohort TCR clusters tended to co-occur. In vitro confirmation showed three CMV-associated chains to be CMV antigen specific. The listing of roughly 160 TCR beta chains classed them as cytomegalovirus-associated.

This TCR came from a woman in her twenties or thirties in good health and CMV-seropositive. The genes are TRBV28 and TRBJ2-1; D call uncertain. Sequencing was carried out using PBMCs. Written as DNA, the CDR3 is TGTGCCAGCACCGGACGAAATGAGCAGTTCTTC. This sequence encodes CASTGRNEQFF.